This T cell receptor beta chain was recorded in a study of cytomegalovirus exposure and HLA in healthy donors. Findings and limits, study-wide: Under in vitro conditions, a few CMV-associated chains were confirmed as specific for CMV antigens. TCR sequences were mostly rare, though some public TCRs occurred in many donors. The tendency of first-cohort TCR clusters to co-occur in the 120 validation repertoires was the finding of a later analysis.

The assay was immunoSEQ multiplex PCR, and TCRdb's table has in-frame clones only and misses some. This table holds roughly 100,000 clones, roughly 94% found once. A note on this clone: No antigen is known for it.

The CDR3 sequence is 14 residues long. Germline lookup yields CDR1 SNHLY and CDR2 FYNNEI. Unmatched junction bases numbered 11, after V lost 11 bases and J lost 9 bases. The sample taken for sequencing was PBMCs. The chain links TRBV2 to TRBJ2-1, with 12 positions matching TRBD2. The sequence was collected from a woman in her late teens or twenties in good health and CMV-seronegative. The CDR3 region has the DNA TGTGCCTTCCTACCCCTAGCGGGAGGGAGTGAGCAGTTCTTC. Translated, it gives CAFLPLAGGSEQFF.